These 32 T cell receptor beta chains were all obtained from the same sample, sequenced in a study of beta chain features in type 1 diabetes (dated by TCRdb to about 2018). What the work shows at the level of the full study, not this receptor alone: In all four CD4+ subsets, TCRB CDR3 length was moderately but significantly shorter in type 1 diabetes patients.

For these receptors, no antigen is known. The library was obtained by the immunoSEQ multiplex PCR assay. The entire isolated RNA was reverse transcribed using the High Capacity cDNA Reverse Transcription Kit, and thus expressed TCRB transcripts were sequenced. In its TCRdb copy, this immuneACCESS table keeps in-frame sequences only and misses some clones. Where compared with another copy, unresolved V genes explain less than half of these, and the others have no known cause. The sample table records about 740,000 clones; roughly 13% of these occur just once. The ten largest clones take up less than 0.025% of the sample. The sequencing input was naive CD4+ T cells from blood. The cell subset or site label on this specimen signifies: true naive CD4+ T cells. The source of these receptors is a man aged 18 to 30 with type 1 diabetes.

The CDR3 reads CASSPSSGGGYTDTQYF. As DNA, the CDR3 is TGCGCCAGCAGCCCGTCTAGCGGGGGAGGATACACAGATACGCAGTATTTT. V gene TRBV5-1 combines with J gene TRBJ2-3, with TRBD2 matching 10 bases. The CDR3 loop spans 17 amino acids. Germline V lookup: CDR1 SGHRS, CDR2 YFSETQ. With 4 bases clipped from V and 2 bases from J, the junction kept 10 bases outside the gene matches.

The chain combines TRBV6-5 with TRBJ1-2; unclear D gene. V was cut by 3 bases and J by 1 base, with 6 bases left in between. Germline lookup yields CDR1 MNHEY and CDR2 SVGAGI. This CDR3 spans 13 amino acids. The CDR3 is CASSYQINYGYTF. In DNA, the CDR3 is TGTGCCAGCAGTTATCAGATTAACTATGGCTACACCTTC.

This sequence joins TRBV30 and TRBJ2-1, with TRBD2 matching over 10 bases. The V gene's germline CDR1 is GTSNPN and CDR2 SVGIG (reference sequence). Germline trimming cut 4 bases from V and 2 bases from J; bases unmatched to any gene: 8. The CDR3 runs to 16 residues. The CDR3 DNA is TGTGCCTGGACTAGCGGGGGCTTGAAAACCTACAATGAGCAGTTCTTC. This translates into CAWTSGGLKTYNEQFF.

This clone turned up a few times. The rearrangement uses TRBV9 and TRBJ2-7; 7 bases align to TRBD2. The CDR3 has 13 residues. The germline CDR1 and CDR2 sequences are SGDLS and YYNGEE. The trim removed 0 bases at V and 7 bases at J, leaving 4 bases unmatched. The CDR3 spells CASSVVGGGEQYF. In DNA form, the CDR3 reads TGTGCCAGCAGCGTAGTTGGCGGGGGTGAGCAGTACTTC.

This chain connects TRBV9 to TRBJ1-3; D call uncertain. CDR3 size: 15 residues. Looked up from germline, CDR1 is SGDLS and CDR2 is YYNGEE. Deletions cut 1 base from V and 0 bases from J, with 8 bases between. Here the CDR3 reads CASSVSASSGNTIYF. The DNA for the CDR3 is TGTGCCAGCAGCGTATCTGCCAGCTCTGGAAACACCATATATTTT. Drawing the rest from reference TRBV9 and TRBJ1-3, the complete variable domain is DSGVTQTPKHLITATGQRVTLRCSPRSGDLSVYWYQQSLDQGLQFLIQYYNGEERAKGNILERFSAQQFPDLHSELNLSSLELGDSALYFCASSVSASSGNTIYFGEGSWLTVV.

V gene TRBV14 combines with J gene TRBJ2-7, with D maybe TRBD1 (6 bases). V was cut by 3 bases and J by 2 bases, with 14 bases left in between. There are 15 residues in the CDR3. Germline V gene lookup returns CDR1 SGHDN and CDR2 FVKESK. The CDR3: CASSHSGAEAYEQYF. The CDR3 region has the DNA TGTGCCAGCAGCCACTCAGGGGCGGAGGCCTACGAGCAGTACTTC.

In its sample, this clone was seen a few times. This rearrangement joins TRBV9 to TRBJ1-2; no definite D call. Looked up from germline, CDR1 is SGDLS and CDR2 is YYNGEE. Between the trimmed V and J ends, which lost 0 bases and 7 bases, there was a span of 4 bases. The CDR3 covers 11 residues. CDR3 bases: TGTGCCAGCAGCGTAGGACGTGGCTACACCTTC. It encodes CASSVGRGYTF.

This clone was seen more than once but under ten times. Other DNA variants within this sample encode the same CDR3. The DNA of the CDR3 is TGTGCCTGGAGTGTAACTGGGGGCTACGAGCAGTACTTC. The encoded protein is CAWSVTGGYEQYF. The chain couples TRBV30 to TRBJ2-7; possibly TRBD1 or TRBD2 for D (5 bases each). CDR3 size: 13 residues. Germline V gene lookup returns CDR1 GTSNPN and CDR2 SVGIG (reference sequence). V was clipped by 0 bases and J by 3 bases, with 9 bases between them.

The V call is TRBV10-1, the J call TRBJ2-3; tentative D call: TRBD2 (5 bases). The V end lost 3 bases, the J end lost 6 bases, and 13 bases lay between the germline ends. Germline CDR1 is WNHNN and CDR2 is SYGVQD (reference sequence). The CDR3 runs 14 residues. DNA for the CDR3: TGCGCCAGCAGTGACGGGGAAGGGTTGGATACGCAGTATTTT. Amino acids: CASSDGEGLDTQYF.

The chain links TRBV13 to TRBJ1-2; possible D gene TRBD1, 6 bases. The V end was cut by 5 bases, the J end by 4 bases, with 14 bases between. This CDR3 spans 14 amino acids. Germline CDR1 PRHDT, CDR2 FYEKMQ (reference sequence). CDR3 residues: CASSPRGAGYGYTF. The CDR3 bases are TGTGCCAGCAGCCCCAGGGGCGCGGGCTATGGCTACACCTTC.

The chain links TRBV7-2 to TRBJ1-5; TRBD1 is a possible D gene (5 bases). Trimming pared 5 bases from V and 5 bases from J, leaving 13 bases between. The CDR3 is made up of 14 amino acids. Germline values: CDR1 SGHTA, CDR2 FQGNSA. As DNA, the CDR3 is TGTGCCAGCAGCCCAACCCAGGGATATCAGCCCCAGCATTTT. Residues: CASSPTQGYQPQHF. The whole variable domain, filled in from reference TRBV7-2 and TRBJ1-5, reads GAGVSQSPSNKVTEKGKDVELRCDPISGHTALYWYRQSLGQGLEFLIYFQGNSAPDKSGLPSDRFSAERTGGSVSTLTIQRTQQEDSAVYLCASSPTQGYQPQHFGDGTRLSIL.

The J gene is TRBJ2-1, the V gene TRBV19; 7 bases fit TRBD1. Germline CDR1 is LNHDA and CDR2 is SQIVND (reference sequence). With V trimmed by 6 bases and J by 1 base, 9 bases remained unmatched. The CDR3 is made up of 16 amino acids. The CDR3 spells CASRPGQASSYNEQFF. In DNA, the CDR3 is TGTGCCAGTAGACCCGGACAGGCTTCATCCTACAATGAGCAGTTCTTC.

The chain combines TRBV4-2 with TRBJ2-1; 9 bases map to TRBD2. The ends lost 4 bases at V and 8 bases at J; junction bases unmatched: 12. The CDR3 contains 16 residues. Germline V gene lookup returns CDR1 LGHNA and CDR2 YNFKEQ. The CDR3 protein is CASSRRGGQSMYEQFF. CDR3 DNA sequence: TGTGCCAGCAGCCGGCGGGGGGGCCAGTCGATGTATGAGCAGTTCTTC.

The CDR3 DNA reads as TGTGCCAGCAGCTTGGAGGAACTCCACTTT. It codes for CASSLEELHF. The rearrangement uses TRBV7-9 and TRBJ1-6; D is unclear. The germline CDR1 and CDR2 sequences are SEHNR and FQNEAQ (reference sequence). The CDR3 covers 10 residues. Trimming shortened V by 3 bases and J by 16 bases, and 7 bases separated the two germline ends.

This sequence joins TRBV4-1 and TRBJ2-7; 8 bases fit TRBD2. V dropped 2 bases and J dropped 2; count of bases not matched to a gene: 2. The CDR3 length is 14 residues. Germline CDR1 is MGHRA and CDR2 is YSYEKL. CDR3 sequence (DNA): TGCGCCAGCAGCCAACCGGGAGGGACCTACGAGCAGTACTTC. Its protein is CASSQPGGTYEQYF.

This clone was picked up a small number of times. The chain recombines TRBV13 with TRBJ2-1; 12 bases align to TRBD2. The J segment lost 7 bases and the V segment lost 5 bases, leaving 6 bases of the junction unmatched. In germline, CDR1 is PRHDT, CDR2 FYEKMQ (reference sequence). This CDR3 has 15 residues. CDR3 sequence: CASSPLAGGQNEQFF. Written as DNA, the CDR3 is TGTGCCAGCAGCCCCCTAGCGGGGGGGCAGAATGAGCAGTTCTTC.

As DNA, the CDR3 is TGTGCCACCAGCAGGGAGGACGGATTCTATGGCTACACCTTC. As protein: CATSREDGFYGYTF. The rearrangement links TRBV15 to TRBJ1-2; no clear D. V was shortened by 3 bases and J by 4 bases, with 12 bases between the two germline ends. CDR1 and CDR2 (germline): LNHNV, YYDKDF (reference sequence). The CDR3 is 14 residues long.

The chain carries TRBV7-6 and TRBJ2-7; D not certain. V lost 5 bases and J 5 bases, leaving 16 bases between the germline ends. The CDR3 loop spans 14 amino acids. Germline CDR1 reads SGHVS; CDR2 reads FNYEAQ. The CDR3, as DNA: TGTGCCAGCAGCCTTGACCGGTCTGGCCACGAGCAGTACTTC. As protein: CASSLDRSGHEQYF.

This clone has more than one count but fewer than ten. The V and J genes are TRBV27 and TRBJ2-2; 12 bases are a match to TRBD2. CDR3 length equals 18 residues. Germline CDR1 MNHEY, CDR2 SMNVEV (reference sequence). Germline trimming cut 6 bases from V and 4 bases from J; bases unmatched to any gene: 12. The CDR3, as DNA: TGTGCCAGCAGAAAATTATCTACGACTAGCGGGGGCACCGGGGAGCTGTTTTTT. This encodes CASRKLSTTSGGTGELFF.

CDR3 sequence reads: CAWSYQGSTGELFF. The CDR3 coding sequence is TGTGCCTGGAGTTACCAGGGTAGTACCGGGGAGCTGTTTTTT. The chain employs TRBV30 and TRBJ2-2; perhaps TRBD1 as D (5 bases). The V end was cut by 2 bases, the J end by 5 bases, with 12 bases between. The CDR3 is 14 amino acids. Looked up from germline, CDR1 is GTSNPN and CDR2 is SVGIG (reference sequence).

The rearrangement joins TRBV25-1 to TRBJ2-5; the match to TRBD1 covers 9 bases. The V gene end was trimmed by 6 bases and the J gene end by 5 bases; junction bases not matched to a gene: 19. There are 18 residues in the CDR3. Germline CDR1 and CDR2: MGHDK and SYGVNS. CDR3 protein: CASSLNIEGQGLRETQYF. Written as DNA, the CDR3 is TGTGCCAGCAGCCTGAATATAGAGGGACAGGGCTTACGCGAGACCCAGTACTTC.

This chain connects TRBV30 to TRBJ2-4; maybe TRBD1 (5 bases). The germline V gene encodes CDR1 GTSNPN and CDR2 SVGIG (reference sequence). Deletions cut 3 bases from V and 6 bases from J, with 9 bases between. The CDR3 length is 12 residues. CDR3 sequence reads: CAWSEQGNIQYF. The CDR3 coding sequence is TGTGCCTGGAGCGAGCAGGGAAACATTCAGTACTTC.

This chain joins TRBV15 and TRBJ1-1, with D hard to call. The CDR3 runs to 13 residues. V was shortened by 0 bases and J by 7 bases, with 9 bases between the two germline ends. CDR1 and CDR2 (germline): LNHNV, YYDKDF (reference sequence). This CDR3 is CATSRDPIVEAFF. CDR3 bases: TGTGCCACCAGCAGAGACCCCATTGTTGAAGCTTTCTTT.

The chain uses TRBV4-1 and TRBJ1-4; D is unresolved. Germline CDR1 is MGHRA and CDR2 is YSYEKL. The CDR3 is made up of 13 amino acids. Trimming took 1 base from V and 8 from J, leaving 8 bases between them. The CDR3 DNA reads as TGCGCCAGCAGCCAAGGGTCTACAGAAAAACTGTTTTTT. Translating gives CASSQGSTEKLFF.

CDR3 nucleotides: TGTGCCAGCAGCCCCCTCGGCGGCAATCAGCCCCAGCATTTT. It translates to CASSPLGGNQPQHF. V and J are TRBV7-2 and TRBJ1-5, with D hard to call. The germline CDR1 and CDR2 sequences are SGHTA and FQGNSA. The V end lost 5 bases, the J end lost 2 bases, and 10 bases lay between the germline ends. CDR3 length: 14 residues.

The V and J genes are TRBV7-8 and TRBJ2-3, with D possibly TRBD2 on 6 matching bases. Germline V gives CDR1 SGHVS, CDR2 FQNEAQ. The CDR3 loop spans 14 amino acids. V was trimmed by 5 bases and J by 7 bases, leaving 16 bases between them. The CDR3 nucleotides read TGTGCCAGCAGCGGGGGGTATCCTTCAAATACGCAGTATTTT. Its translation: CASSGGYPSNTQYF.

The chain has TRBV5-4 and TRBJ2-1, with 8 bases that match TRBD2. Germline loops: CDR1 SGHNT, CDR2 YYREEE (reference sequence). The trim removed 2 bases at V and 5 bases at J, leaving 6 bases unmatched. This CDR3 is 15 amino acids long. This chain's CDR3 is CASSFTGGPNNEQFF. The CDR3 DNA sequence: TGTGCCAGCAGCTTTACGGGGGGGCCGAACAATGAGCAGTTCTTC.

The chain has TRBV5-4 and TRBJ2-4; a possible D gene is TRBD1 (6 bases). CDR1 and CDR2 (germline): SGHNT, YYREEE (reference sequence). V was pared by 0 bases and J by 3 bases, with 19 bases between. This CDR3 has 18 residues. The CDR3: CASSLERTGIVGKNIQYF. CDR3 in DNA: TGTGCCAGCAGCTTGGAGCGAACAGGGATCGTCGGCAAAAACATTCAGTACTTC.

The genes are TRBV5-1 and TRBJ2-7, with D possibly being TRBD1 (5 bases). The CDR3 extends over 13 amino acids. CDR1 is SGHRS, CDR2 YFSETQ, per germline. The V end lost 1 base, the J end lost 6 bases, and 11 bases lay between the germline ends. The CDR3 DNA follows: TGCGCCAGCAGCTTGATTGGGCAGGGCGAGCAGTACTTC. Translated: CASSLIGQGEQYF.

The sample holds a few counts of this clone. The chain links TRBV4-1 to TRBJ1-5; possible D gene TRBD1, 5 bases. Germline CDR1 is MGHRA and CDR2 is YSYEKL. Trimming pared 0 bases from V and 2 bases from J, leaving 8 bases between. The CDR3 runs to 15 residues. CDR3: CASSQDREGNQPQHF. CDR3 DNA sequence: TGCGCCAGCAGCCAAGACAGGGAAGGCAATCAGCCCCAGCATTTT.

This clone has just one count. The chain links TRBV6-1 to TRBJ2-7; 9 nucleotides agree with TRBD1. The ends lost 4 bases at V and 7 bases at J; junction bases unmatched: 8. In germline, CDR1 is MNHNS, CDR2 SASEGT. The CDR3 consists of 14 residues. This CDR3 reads CASSVGDREGEQYF. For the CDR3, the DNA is TGTGCCAGCAGTGTGGGGGACAGGGAGGGAGAGCAGTACTTC.

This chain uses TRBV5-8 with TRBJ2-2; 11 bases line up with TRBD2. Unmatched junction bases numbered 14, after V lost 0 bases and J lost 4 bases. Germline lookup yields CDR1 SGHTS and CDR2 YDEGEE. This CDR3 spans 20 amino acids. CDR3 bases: TGTGCCAGCAGCTTGGAACTACTAGCGGGGGTGATTCCGGGCACCGGGGAGCTGTTTTTT. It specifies CASSLELLAGVIPGTGELFF.